This record covers a single T cell receptor (beta chain). Per the original data handling: Nucleated cell number was recorded as an estimate derived from reference gene primer amplification. Assay used: immunoSEQ multiplex PCR; TCRdb lists only in-frame clones, some missing. The V and J calls and the clone size are those of that table, but D and trimming were determined from the DNA. The repertoire consists of about 97,000 clones, with approximately 89% occurring once and the leading ten covering less than 20%. The CDR3 loop spans 14 amino acids. The germline V gene has CDR1 KGHSH and CDR2 LQKENI. Trimming took off 4 bases at V and 11 bases at J, with 20 bases between the two ends. The data belong to a study of blood T cell repertoires in COVID-19.

This receptor was identified in a human donor in a cohort sampled during active COVID-19. The chain couples TRBV18 to TRBJ1-1; no clear D. The specimen was peripheral blood. In DNA form, the CDR3 reads TGTGCCAGCTCACTTCGTAGGTCCCAGGCCGATGCTTTCTTT. Translating gives CASSLRRSQADAFF.